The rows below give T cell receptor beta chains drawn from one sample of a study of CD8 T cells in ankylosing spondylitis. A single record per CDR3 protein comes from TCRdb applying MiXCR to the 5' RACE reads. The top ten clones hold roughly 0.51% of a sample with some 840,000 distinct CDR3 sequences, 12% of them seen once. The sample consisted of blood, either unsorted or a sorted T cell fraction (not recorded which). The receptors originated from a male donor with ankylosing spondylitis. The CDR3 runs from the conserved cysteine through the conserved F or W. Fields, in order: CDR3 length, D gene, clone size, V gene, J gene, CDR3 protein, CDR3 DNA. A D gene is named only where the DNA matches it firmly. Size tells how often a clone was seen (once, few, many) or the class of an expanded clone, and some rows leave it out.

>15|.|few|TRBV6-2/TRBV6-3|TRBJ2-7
CASSYGDTYSYEQYF
TGTGCCAGCAGTTATGGGGACACCTACTCCTACGAGCAGTACTTC
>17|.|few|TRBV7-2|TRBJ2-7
CASSLRVDSVYAYEQYF
TGTGCCAGCAGCTTAAGGGTAGATTCCGTCTACGCTTACGAGCAGTACTTC
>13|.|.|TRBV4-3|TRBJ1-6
CASSQEVPSPLHF
TGCGCCAGCAGCCAAGAGGTACCGAGTCCCCTCCACTTT
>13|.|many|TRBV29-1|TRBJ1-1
CSVGGVMNTEAFF
TGCAGCGTTGGTGGGGTGATGAACACTGAAGCTTTCTTT
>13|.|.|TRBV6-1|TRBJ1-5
CASSPPAGEPQHF
TGTGCCAGCAGCCCCCCTGCCGGGGAGCCCCAGCATTTT
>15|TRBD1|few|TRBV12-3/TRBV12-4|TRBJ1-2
CASSLRDSPNYGYTF
TGTGCCAGCAGTTTACGGGACAGTCCTAACTATGGCTACACCTTC
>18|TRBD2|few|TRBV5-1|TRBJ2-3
CASSYLGLAGGNTDTQYF
TGCGCCAGCAGCTACCTCGGACTAGCGGGGGGAAACACAGATACGCAGTATTTT
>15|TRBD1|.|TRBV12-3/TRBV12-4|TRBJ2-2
CASSVRDRVPGELFF
TGTGCCAGCAGTGTCCGGGACAGGGTCCCCGGGGAGCTGTTTTTT
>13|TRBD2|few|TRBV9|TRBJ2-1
CASSAGLVYEQFF
TGTGCCAGCAGCGCAGGACTAGTTTATGAGCAGTTCTTC
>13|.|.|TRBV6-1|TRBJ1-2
CASRPSPVYGYTF
TGTGCCAGCAGGCCTTCCCCCGTCTATGGCTACACCTTC
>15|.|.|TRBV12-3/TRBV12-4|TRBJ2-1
CASSFGLARGNEQFF
TGTGCCAGCAGTTTTGGGCTAGCGCGGGGCAATGAGCAGTTCTTC
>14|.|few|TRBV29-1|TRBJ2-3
CSVEAGFLGSTQYF
TGCAGCGTTGAGGCAGGGTTTTTGGGGAGTACGCAGTATTTT
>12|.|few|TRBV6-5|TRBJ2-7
CATRRGPYEQYF
TGTGCCACCAGACGGGGGCCCTACGAGCAGTACTTC
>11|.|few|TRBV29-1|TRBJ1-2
CSVMGNYGYTF
TGCAGCGTTATGGGTAACTATGGCTACACCTTC
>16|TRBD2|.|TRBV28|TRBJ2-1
CASTNYRSREMNEQFF
TGTGCCAGCACCAACTATCGGTCGCGGGAGATGAATGAGCAGTTCTTC
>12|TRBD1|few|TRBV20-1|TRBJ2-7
CSAPDRGGEQYF
TGCAGTGCTCCCGACAGGGGAGGAGAGCAGTACTTC
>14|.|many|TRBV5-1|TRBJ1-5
CASSTGEEGQPQHF
TGCGCCAGCAGCACCGGGGAGGAAGGTCAGCCCCAGCATTTT
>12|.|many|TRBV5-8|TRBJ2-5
CASRYDRETQYF
TGTGCCAGCAGATATGACAGGGAGACCCAGTACTTC
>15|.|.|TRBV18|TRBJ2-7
CASSPKTVAFNEQYF
TGTGCCAGCTCACCAAAGACAGTCGCGTTTAACGAGCAGTACTTC
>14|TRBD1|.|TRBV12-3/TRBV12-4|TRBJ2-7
CASSGQTGSYEQYF
TGTGCCAGCAGTGGACAGACAGGGTCCTACGAGCAGTACTTC
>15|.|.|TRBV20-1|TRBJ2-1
CSASRRGGSYNEQFF
TGCAGTGCTAGTAGGCGAGGTGGGTCCTACAATGAGCAGTTCTTC
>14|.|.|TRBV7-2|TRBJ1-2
CASSLVAGVYGYTF
TGTGCCAGCAGCTTAGTCGCAGGGGTGTATGGCTACACCTTC
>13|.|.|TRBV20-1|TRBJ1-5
CSAIYRNNQPQHF
TGCAGTGCTATTTACAGAAACAATCAGCCCCAGCATTTT
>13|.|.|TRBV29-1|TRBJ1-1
CSVGYILNTEAFF
TGCAGCGTTGGGTACATCCTGAACACTGAAGCTTTCTTT
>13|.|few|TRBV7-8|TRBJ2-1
CASSLGLRDEQFF
TGTGCCAGCAGCTTGGGGTTGCGGGATGAGCAGTTCTTC
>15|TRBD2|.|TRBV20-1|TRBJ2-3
CSATGTSGGRDTQYF
TGCAGTGCTACTGGGACTAGCGGGGGCCGGGATACGCAGTATTTT
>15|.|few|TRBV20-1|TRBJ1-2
CSARVLAGDVYGYTF
TGCAGTGCTAGAGTATTGGCAGGGGACGTCTATGGCTACACCTTC
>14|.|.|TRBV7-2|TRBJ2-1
CASKRDRTYNEQFF
TGTGCCAGCAAACGGGACCGCACCTACAATGAGCAGTTCTTC
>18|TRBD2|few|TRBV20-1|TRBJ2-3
CSARDPLAGGLFTDTQYF
TGCAGTGCTAGAGATCCGCTAGCGGGGGGCCTTTTCACAGATACGCAGTATTTT
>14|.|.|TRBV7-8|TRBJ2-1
CASSPRLRYNEQFF
TGTGCCAGCAGCCCACGTCTGAGATACAATGAGCAGTTCTTC
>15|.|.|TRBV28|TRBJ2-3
CASSLYARIGQKQYF
TGTGCCAGCAGTTTGTATGCCCGGATAGGACAGAAGCAGTATTTT
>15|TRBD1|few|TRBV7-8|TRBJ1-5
CASSRTGWGNQPQHF
TGTGCCAGCAGCCGGACAGGCTGGGGCAATCAGCCCCAGCATTTT
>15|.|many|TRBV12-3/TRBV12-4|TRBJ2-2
CASSLRGGYTGELFF
TGTGCCAGCAGTTTAAGAGGAGGGTACACCGGGGAGCTGTTTTTT
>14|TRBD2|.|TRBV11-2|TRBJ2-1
CASSLLAGGSLMFF
TGTGCCAGCAGCTTACTAGCGGGAGGGAGTTTGATGTTCTTC
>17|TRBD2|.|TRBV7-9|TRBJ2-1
CASSSLTSGDTYNEQFF
TGTGCCAGCAGCTCTTTGACTAGCGGGGACACCTACAATGAGCAGTTCTTC
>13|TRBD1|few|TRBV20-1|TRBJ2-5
CSAGDRGPETQYF
TGCAGTGCTGGGGACAGGGGTCCCGAGACCCAGTACTTC
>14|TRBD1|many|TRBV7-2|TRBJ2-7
CASSLAGTGNEQYF
TGTGCCAGCAGCTTAGCTGGGACAGGCAATGAGCAGTACTTC
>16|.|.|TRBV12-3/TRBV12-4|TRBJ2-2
CASSPSAGSQTGELFF
TGTGCCAGCAGCCCTAGTGCCGGGTCGCAGACCGGGGAGCTGTTTTTT
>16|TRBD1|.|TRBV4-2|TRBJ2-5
CASSRTNRGFQETQYF
TGTGCCAGCAGCCGGACCAACAGGGGATTCCAAGAGACCCAGTACTTC
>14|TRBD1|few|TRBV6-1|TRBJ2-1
CASSPEGGYYEQFF
TGTGCCAGCAGCCCGGAAGGGGGCTATTATGAGCAGTTCTTC
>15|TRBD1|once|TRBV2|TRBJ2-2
CASSLTGVLTGELFF
TGTGCCAGCAGCTTGACAGGGGTATTAACCGGGGAGCTGTTTTTT
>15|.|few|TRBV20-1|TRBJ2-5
CSAGPQQGGKETQYF
TGCAGTGCTGGCCCCCAACAGGGAGGGAAAGAGACCCAGTACTTC
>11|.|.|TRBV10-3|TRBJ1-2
CAIRGSYGYTF
TGTGCCATCCGAGGAAGCTATGGCTACACCTTC